This T cell receptor beta chain was retrieved from a study of T cell responses to AZD1222 COVID-19 vaccine. Study-wide points: Repertoire sampling occurred only after the peak T cell response.

TCRdb's table, derived via immunoSEQ multiplex PCR, lists solely in-frame clones and lacks some. The sample has approximately 170,000 clones, 80% to 95% seen once; the top ten hold 3.5% to 5%. The V end lost 3 bases, the J end lost 3 bases, and 14 bases lay between the germline ends. This CDR3 region has 15 residues. Germline V CDR1 and CDR2: SGHVS, FNYEAQ. Details on this clone: As yet, its antigen is unknown.

The rearrangement joins TRBV7-6 to TRBJ1-2; unclear D gene. Specimen: peripheral blood, collected on day 0 of AZD1222 vaccination. The clonotype comes from an adult in good health. CDR3 in DNA: TGTGCCAGCAGCTTTATCTTCGACTCCGACTATGGCTACACCTTC. This sequence encodes CASSFIFDSDYGYTF.